These T cell receptor beta chains were read from a single sample in a study of blood T cell repertoires in COVID-19. Data came from immunoSEQ multiplex PCR; TCRdb stores just in-frame clones and leaves some out. There are 57,000 or so clones in the sample; 65% to 80% occur only once, and 15% to 20% lies in the top ten. Sample: peripheral blood. The receptors shown here come from a man in his fifties or sixties with acute or convalescent COVID-19. Both conserved end residues are part of each CDR3. The D gene is left open where the match is weak. Not every row has a clone size; where given, it reads once, few, many or a size class.

clone_size | j_call | d_call | v_call | cdr3_aa | cdr3_nt
once | TRBJ1-1 | TRBD1 | TRBV5-1 | CASSLGGTGFEAFF | TGCGCCAGCAGCTTGGGCGGGACAGGGTTTGAAGCTTTCTTT
. | TRBJ1-4 | . | TRBV18 | CASSTGSNEKLFF | TGTGCCAGCTCAACCGGTTCTAATGAAAAACTGTTTTTT
. | TRBJ2-2 | TRBD1 | TRBV10-1 | CASSEFSGTGKTGELFF | TGCGCCAGCAGTGAGTTCTCCGGGACAGGGAAAACCGGGGAGCTGTTTTTT
. | TRBJ2-2 | TRBD1 | TRBV12-5 | CASGYRGRDTGELFF | TGTGCTAGTGGATACAGGGGGCGCGACACCGGGGAGCTGTTTTTT
. | TRBJ1-1 | TRBD1 | TRBV6-6 | CASSFEGAGEAFF | TGTGCCAGCAGTTTTGAGGGGGCGGGCGAAGCTTTCTTT
. | TRBJ2-1 | . | TRBV5-4 | CASSSQNEQFF | TGTGCCAGCAGCTCTCAGAATGAGCAGTTCTTC
. | TRBJ2-3 | TRBD2 | TRBV7-6 | CASSKTSGSGDTQYF | TGTGCCAGCAGTAAGACTAGCGGGAGCGGTGATACGCAGTATTTT
few | TRBJ1-4 | . | TRBV6-6 | CASSSRVTNEKLFF | TGTGCCAGCAGTTCCAGGGTGACTAATGAAAAACTGTTTTTT
. | TRBJ2-7 | . | TRBV5-1 | CASSLRDRAYEQYF | TGCGCCAGCAGCCTGCGGGACCGGGCCTACGAGCAGTACTTC
few | TRBJ1-1 | . | TRBV27 | CASSLRAGRAFF | TGTGCCAGCAGTTTAAGGGCAGGGAGGGCTTTCTTT
. | TRBJ2-3 | TRBD1 | TRBV2 | CASRLDRADTQYF | TGTGCCAGCCGACTGGACAGGGCAGATACGCAGTATTTT
. | TRBJ2-1 | TRBD2 | TRBV27 | CASSLDSGINEQFF | TGTGCCAGCAGTTTAGATAGCGGGATCAATGAGCAGTTCTTC
. | TRBJ2-5 | . | TRBV10-1 | CASSPGVSETQYF | TGCGCCAGCAGTCCAGGGGTGTCTGAGACCCAGTACTTC
. | TRBJ2-7 | . | TRBV6-6 | CASSPLGHEPYEQYF | TGTGCCAGCAGCCCCCTAGGACACGAACCCTACGAGCAGTACTTC
. | TRBJ1-1 | . | TRBV19 | CASLRPGVNTEAFF | TGTGCCAGCCTCAGGCCGGGGGTGAACACTGAAGCTTTCTTT
. | TRBJ2-5 | . | TRBV11-2 | CASSFGLMETQYF | TGTGCCAGCAGCTTTGGACTCATGGAGACCCAGTACTTC
once | TRBJ1-4 | TRBD1 | TRBV5-1 | CASSTSRQGEKLFF | TGCGCCAGCAGCACCTCCCGACAGGGGGAAAAACTGTTTTTT
. | TRBJ1-2 | TRBD1 | TRBV24-1 | CATSESGTGSYGYTF | TGTGCCACCAGTGAGTCCGGGACAGGGAGCTATGGCTACACCTTC
once | TRBJ2-3 | . | TRBV7-3 | CASSTGTSYTDTQYF | TGTGCCAGCTCAACCGGGACAAGCTACACAGATACGCAGTATTTT
. | TRBJ1-6 | TRBD1 | TRBV7-9 | CASSHGQGDSPLHF | TGTGCCAGCAGCCACGGACAGGGAGATTCACCCCTCCACTTT
. | TRBJ1-4 | TRBD1 | TRBV28 | CASSFGRSGGEEKLFF | TGTGCCAGCAGTTTCGGGCGGTCAGGGGGCGAGGAAAAACTGTTTTTT
. | TRBJ2-1 | TRBD2 | TRBV5-1 | CASSLGSSGRKNEQFF | TGCGCCAGCAGCTTGGGGTCTAGCGGGAGGAAGAATGAGCAGTTCTTC
once | TRBJ2-7 | TRBD1 | TRBV4-1 | CASSQDPNRGREQYF | TGCGCCAGCAGCCAAGATCCAAACAGGGGTCGGGAGCAGTACTTC
once | TRBJ2-7 | . | TRBV6-5 | CATRGGLYYEQYF | TGTGCCACTAGGGGGGGGCTTTACTACGAGCAGTACTTC
. | TRBJ1-4 | . | TRBV6-5 | CASSYGPPRYEKLFF | TGTGCCAGCAGTTACGGGCCCCCTCGCTATGAAAAACTGTTTTTT
. | TRBJ1-4 | TRBD1 | TRBV4-2 | CASSLAGTGNEKLFF | TGTGCCAGCAGCCTCGCCGGGACAGGGAATGAAAAACTGTTTTTT
once | TRBJ2-7 | . | TRBV9 | CASSGGPPYEQYF | TGTGCCAGCAGCGGGGGGCCCCCCTACGAGCAGTACTTC
. | TRBJ2-1 | TRBD2 | TRBV28 | CASSLGPWAGVGHEQFF | TGTGCCAGCAGTTTAGGTCCCTGGGCGGGAGTAGGCCATGAGCAGTTCTTC
. | TRBJ1-1 | . | TRBV5-6 | CASSYNRLEAFF | TGTGCCAGCAGCTACAACAGGCTCGAAGCTTTCTTT
. | TRBJ2-1 | TRBD2 | TRBV3-1/TRBV3-2 | CASSPLKELARQDEQFF | TGTGCCAGCAGCCCCTTAAAGGAACTAGCGAGGCAAGATGAGCAGTTCTTC
few | TRBJ1-1 | TRBD1 | TRBV7-9 | CASSQAYGTGNTEAFF | TGTGCCAGCAGCCAAGCTTACGGGACAGGGAACACTGAAGCTTTCTTT
. | TRBJ1-6 | . | TRBV11-2 | CASSLQGNSPLHF | TGTGCCAGCAGCTTACAGGGGAATTCACCCCTCCACTTT
. | TRBJ2-2 | . | TRBV2 | CASIYRNTGELFF | TGTGCCAGCATATACAGGAACACCGGGGAGCTGTTTTTT
. | TRBJ1-5 | . | TRBV6-5 | CASRPRDRENQPQHF | TGTGCCAGCAGGCCCCGGGACCGGGAGAATCAGCCCCAGCATTTT
. | TRBJ1-5 | TRBD1 | TRBV4-2 | CASSQADRVGDQPQHF | TGTGCCAGCAGCCAAGCGGACAGGGTCGGGGATCAGCCCCAGCATTTT
. | TRBJ2-1 | TRBD2 | TRBV24-1 | CATGGAGTSGRNEQFF | TGTGCCACCGGGGGAGCCGGGACTAGCGGGAGAAATGAGCAGTTCTTC
. | TRBJ1-3 | . | TRBV24-1 | CATGQSSGNTIYF | TGTGCCACCGGGCAGAGCTCTGGAAACACCATATATTTT
. | TRBJ2-1 | TRBD2 | TRBV7-3 | CASSLKPSTSGSYNEQFF | TGTGCCAGCAGCTTAAAACCCTCGACTAGCGGGAGTTACAATGAGCAGTTCTTC
. | TRBJ2-1 | . | TRBV28 | CASSLEIEYNEQFF | TGTGCCAGCAGTTTAGAAATAGAATACAATGAGCAGTTCTTC
. | TRBJ2-7 | TRBD2 | TRBV19 | CASSINGLADKSNEQYF | TGTGCCAGTAGTATAAACGGTCTAGCGGATAAATCTAACGAGCAGTACTTC
. | TRBJ2-7 | TRBD1 | TRBV3-1/TRBV3-2 | CASSPGTETYEQYF | TGTGCCAGCAGCCCGGGGACAGAGACCTACGAGCAGTACTTC
. | TRBJ2-2 | . | TRBV18 | CASSELRFAGELFF | TGTGCCAGCTCAGAATTACGGTTTGCCGGGGAGCTGTTTTTT
. | TRBJ2-5 | . | TRBV5-5 | CASTLLPGLPPETQYF | TGTGCCAGCACCCTATTACCGGGACTCCCCCCGGAGACCCAGTACTTC
. | TRBJ1-5 | . | TRBV18 | CASSLQSSGSNQPQHF | TGTGCCAGCTCACTCCAAAGCTCGGGGAGCAATCAGCCCCAGCATTTT
. | TRBJ2-7 | . | TRBV2 | CASSEALPPRGEQYF | TGTGCCAGCAGTGAAGCGCTCCCCCCCCGGGGCGAGCAGTACTTC
. | TRBJ1-6 | . | TRBV4-2 | CASSQDRQAAGSYNSPLHF | TGTGCCAGCAGCCAAGATAGACAGGCTGCGGGTTCTTATAATTCACCCCTCCACTTT
. | TRBJ1-2 | TRBD1 | TRBV4-1 | CASSQPRTGGGYGYTF | TGCGCCAGCAGCCAACCCAGAACAGGGGGCGGGTATGGCTACACCTTC
few | TRBJ1-1 | . | TRBV1 | CTSSPARVTTYTEAFF | TGCACCAGCAGCCCGGCGCGGGTGACAACCTACACTGAAGCTTTCTTT
. | TRBJ2-4 | . | TRBV6-6 | CASFLATQGGFQYF | TGTGCCAGCTTTCTTGCCACACAGGGGGGGTTTCAGTACTTC
. | TRBJ2-2 | TRBD2 | TRBV4-3 | CASSQSGRTTGELFF | TGCGCCAGCAGCCAGAGCGGGAGGACCACCGGGGAGCTGTTTTTT
. | TRBJ2-3 | TRBD2 | TRBV9 | CASSLTTSGRPVSTDTQYF | TGTGCCAGCAGTCTAACTACTAGCGGGAGACCGGTTAGCACAGATACGCAGTATTTT
. | TRBJ2-2 | . | TRBV24-1 | CATRAGWGTGELFF | TGTGCCACCAGGGCAGGGTGGGGCACCGGGGAGCTGTTTTTT
. | TRBJ1-5 | TRBD1 | TRBV15 | CATSSGDSPLMTQHF | TGTGCCACCAGCAGCGGGGACAGCCCCTTGATGACCCAGCATTTT
. | TRBJ2-1 | TRBD2 | TRBV7-9 | CASSPGLAVYNEQFF | TGTGCCAGCAGCCCCGGACTAGCGGTCTACAATGAGCAGTTCTTC
. | TRBJ2-1 | . | TRBV6-5 | CASSGYHNEQFF | TGTGCCAGCAGCGGGTACCACAATGAGCAGTTCTTC
once | TRBJ2-5 | . | TRBV3-1/TRBV3-2 | CASSRRGEETQYF | TGTGCCAGCAGCCGGAGGGGAGAGGAGACCCAGTACTTC
few | TRBJ1-1 | . | TRBV21-1 | CASGRGRDTGRDTEAFF | TGTGCCAGCGGCCGAGGTCGGGACACGGGCAGGGACACTGAAGCTTTCTTT
. | TRBJ2-3 | . | TRBV19 | CASSIVGGVDTQYF | TGTGCCAGTAGTATAGTGGGAGGAGTAGATACGCAGTATTTT
. | TRBJ1-4 | . | TRBV27 | CASSFGRTRGNEKLFF | TGTGCCAGCAGTTTTGGCCGGACGCGGGGTAATGAAAAACTGTTTTTT